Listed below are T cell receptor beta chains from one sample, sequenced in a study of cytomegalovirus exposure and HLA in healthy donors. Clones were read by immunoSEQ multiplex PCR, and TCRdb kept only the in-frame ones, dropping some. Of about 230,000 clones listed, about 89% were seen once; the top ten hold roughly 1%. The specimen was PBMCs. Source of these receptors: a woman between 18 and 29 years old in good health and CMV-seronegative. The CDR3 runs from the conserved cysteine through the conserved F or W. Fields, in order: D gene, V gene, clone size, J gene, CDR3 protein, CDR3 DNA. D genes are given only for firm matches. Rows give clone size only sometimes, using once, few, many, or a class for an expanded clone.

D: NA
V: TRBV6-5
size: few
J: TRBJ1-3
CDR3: CASSSQGTGNTIYF
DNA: TGTGCCAGCAGTTCACAGGGTACTGGAAACACCATATATTTT

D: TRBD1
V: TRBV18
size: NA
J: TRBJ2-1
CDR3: CASSTKTTGPYNEQFF
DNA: TGTGCCAGCTCAACAAAAACGACAGGGCCTTACAATGAGCAGTTCTTC

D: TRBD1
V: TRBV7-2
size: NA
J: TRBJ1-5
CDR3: CASSLGDRVRQPQHF
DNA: TGTGCCAGCAGCTTAGGAGACAGGGTTCGTCAGCCCCAGCATTTT

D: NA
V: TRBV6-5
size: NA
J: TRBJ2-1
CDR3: CASTVTEGREQFF
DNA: TGTGCCAGCACAGTTACTGAGGGAAGGGAGCAGTTCTTC

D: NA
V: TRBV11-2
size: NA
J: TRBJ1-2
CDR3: CASSLGPNYGYTF
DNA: TGTGCCAGCAGCTTAGGGCCCAACTATGGCTACACCTTC

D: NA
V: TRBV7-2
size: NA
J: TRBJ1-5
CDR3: CASSLERGPLPQHF
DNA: TGTGCCAGCAGCTTAGAGCGGGGTCCTCTGCCCCAGCATTTT

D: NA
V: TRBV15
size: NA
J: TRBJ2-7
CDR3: CATSRDRLGETYEQYF
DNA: TGTGCCACCAGCAGGGATAGACTAGGGGAAACCTACGAGCAGTACTTC

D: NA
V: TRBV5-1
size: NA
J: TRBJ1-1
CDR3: CASSLADSAAFF
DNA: TGCGCCAGCAGCTTGGCGGACAGCGCAGCTTTCTTT

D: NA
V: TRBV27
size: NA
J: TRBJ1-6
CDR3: CASSWDGGSPLHF
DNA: TGTGCCAGCAGCTGGGACGGGGGTTCACCCCTCCACTTT

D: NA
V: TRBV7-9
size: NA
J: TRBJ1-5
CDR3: CASSPGSDSQPQHF
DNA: TGTGCCAGCAGCCCCGGGTCTGATAGTCAGCCCCAGCATTTT

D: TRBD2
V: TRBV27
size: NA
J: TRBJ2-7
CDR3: CASSPMVGGGNSYEQYF
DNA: TGTGCCAGCAGCCCCATGGTTGGCGGGGGAAACTCCTACGAGCAGTACTTC

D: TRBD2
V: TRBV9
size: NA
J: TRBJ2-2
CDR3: CASSPRTSVKSNTGELFF
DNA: TGTGCCAGCAGCCCTCGGACTAGCGTAAAATCGAACACCGGGGAGCTGTTTTTT

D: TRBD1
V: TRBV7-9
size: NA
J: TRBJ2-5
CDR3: CASSLITYRDRGLETQYF
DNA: TGTGCCAGCAGCTTGATCACGTACCGGGACAGGGGGCTTGAGACCCAGTACTTC

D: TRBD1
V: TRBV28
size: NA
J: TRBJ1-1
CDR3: CASSPRGAGNTEAFF
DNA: TGTGCCAGCAGTCCCAGGGGGGCAGGGAACACTGAAGCTTTCTTT

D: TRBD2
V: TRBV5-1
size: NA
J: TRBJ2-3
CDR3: CASSLGGLSTDTQYF
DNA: TGCGCCAGCAGCTTGGGGGGACTATCCACAGATACGCAGTATTTT

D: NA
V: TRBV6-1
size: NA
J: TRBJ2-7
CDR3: CASRNLEKSYEQYF
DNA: TGTGCCAGCAGGAATCTAGAGAAATCCTACGAGCAGTACTTC

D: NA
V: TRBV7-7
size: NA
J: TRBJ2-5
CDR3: CASSLRGGPETQYF
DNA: TGTGCCAGCAGCCTGAGGGGGGGCCCCGAGACCCAGTACTTC

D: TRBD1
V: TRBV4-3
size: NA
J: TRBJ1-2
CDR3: CASSQPSGQGDYGYTF
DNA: TGCGCCAGCAGCCAACCCTCAGGGCAGGGGGACTATGGCTACACCTTC

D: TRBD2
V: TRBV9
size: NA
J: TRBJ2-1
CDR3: CASSHPSGTSEYEQFF
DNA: TGTGCCAGCAGCCACCCCTCCGGGACTAGTGAGTATGAGCAGTTCTTC

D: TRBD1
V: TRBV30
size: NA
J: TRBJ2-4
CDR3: CAWSTGLTGDKNIQYF
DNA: TGTGCCTGGAGTACGGGCCTCACAGGGGACAAAAACATTCAGTACTTC

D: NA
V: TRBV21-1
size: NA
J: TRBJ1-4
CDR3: CASSARDRLATNEKLFF
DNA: TGTGCCAGCAGCGCCCGGGATCGACTTGCAACTAATGAAAAACTGTTTTTT

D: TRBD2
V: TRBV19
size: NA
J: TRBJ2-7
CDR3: CASSTGTSGSYEQYF
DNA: TGTGCCAGTAGTACCGGGACTAGCGGCTCCTACGAGCAGTACTTC

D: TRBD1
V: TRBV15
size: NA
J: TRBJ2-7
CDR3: CATSLDRGYEQYF
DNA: TGTGCCACCAGTCTGGACAGGGGGTACGAGCAGTACTTC

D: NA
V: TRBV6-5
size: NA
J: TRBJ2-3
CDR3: CASSYSEGADTQYF
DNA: TGTGCCAGCAGTTACTCAGAAGGGGCAGATACGCAGTATTTT

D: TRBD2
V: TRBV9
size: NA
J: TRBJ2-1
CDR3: CASSVGWASGSVHEQFF
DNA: TGTGCCAGCAGCGTAGGATGGGCTAGCGGGAGTGTACATGAGCAGTTCTTC

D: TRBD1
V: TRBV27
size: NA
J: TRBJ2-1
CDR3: CATRQGPYNEQFF
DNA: TGTGCCACCCGACAGGGGCCCTACAATGAGCAGTTCTTC

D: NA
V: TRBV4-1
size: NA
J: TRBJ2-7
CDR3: CASAPDNSYEQYF
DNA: TGCGCCAGCGCCCCGGACAACTCCTACGAGCAGTACTTC

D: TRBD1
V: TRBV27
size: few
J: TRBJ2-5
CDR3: CASSPGTGGLETQYF
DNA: TGTGCCAGCAGTCCCGGGACAGGGGGGTTGGAGACCCAGTACTTC

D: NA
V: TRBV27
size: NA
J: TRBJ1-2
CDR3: CASSWGGAGYGYTF
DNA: TGTGCCAGCAGTTGGGGGGGGGCAGGATATGGCTACACCTTC

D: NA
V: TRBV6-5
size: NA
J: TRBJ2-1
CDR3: CASSKGTPSYNEQFF
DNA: TGTGCCAGCAGCAAAGGGACACCCTCCTACAATGAGCAGTTCTTC

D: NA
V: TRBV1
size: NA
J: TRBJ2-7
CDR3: CTSSQSGRFHEQYF
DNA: TGCACCAGCAGCCAAAGCGGGAGGTTCCACGAGCAGTACTTC

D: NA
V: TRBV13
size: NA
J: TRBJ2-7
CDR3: CASSSTDDSLNYEQYF
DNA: TGTGCCAGCAGCTCTACCGACGACTCATTAAACTACGAGCAGTACTTC

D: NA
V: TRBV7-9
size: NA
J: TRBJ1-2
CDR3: CASSLVGGGGYTF
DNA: TGTGCCAGCAGCTTAGTAGGCGGAGGCGGCTACACCTTC

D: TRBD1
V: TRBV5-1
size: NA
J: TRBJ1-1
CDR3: CASRWDRVGLDTEAFF
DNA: TGCGCCAGCAGGTGGGACAGGGTGGGACTGGACACTGAAGCTTTCTTT

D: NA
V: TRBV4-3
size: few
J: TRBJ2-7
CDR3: CASSRAGPRGSYEQYF
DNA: TGCGCCAGCAGCCGAGCCGGGCCCAGGGGCTCCTACGAGCAGTACTTC

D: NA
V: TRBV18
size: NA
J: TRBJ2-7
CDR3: CASSSSYEQYF
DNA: TGTGCCAGCTCATCCTCTTACGAGCAGTACTTC

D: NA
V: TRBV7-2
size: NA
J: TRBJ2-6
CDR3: CASSLQTQGSWANVLTF
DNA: TGTGCCAGCAGCTTACAAACCCAGGGGTCTTGGGCCAACGTCCTGACTTTC

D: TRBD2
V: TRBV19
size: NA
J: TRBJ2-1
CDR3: CASSTVAGAYNEQFF
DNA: TGTGCCAGTAGTACAGTAGCGGGAGCCTACAATGAGCAGTTCTTC

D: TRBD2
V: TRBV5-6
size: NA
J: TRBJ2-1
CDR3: CASSLVSGWGGLVHEQFF
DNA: TGTGCCAGCAGCTTGGTTAGCGGGTGGGGGGGTTTAGTCCATGAGCAGTTCTTC

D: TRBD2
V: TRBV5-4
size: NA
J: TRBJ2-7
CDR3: CASNKGRGGTYEQYF
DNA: TGTGCCAGCAACAAAGGGCGGGGGGGAACCTACGAGCAGTACTTC

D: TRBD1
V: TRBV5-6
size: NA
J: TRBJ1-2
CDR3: CASSAGQGNYGYTF
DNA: TGTGCCAGCAGCGCGGGACAGGGGAACTATGGCTACACCTTC

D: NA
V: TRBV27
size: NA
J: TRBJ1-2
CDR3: CASSFRGYGYTF
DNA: TGTGCCAGCAGTTTCCGGGGATATGGCTACACCTTC

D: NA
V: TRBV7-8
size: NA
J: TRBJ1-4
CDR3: CASSLVRGIGTNEKLFF
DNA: TGTGCCAGCAGCTTAGTCCGGGGGATCGGAACTAATGAAAAACTGTTTTTT

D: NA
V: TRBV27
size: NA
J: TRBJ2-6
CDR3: CASSKIQGIGANVLTF
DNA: TGTGCCAGCAGTAAGATACAGGGAATCGGGGCCAACGTCCTGACTTTC

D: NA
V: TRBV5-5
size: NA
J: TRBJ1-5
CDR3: CASSLHRTGNQPQHF
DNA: TGTGCCAGCAGCTTGCATCGGACAGGCAATCAGCCCCAGCATTTT

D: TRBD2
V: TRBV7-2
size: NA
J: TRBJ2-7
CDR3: CASRPSGGASHEQYF
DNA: TGTGCCAGCAGACCAAGCGGGGGGGCCAGTCACGAGCAGTACTTC

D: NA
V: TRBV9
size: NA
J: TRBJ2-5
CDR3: CASSVLPDYISETQYF
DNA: TGTGCCAGCAGCGTGCTCCCCGACTATATTTCAGAGACCCAGTACTTC

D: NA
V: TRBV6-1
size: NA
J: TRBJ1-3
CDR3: CASSVLSSGNTIYF
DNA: TGTGCCAGCAGTGTGCTGAGCTCTGGAAACACCATATATTTT

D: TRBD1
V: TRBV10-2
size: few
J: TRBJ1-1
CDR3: CASSKRGPLMNTEAFF
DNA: TGCGCCAGCAGTAAAAGGGGGCCACTCATGAACACTGAAGCTTTCTTT

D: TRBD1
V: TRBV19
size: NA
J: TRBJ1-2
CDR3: CASKTGGLLANYGYTF
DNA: TGTGCCAGTAAAACAGGGGGACTACTAGCTAACTATGGCTACACCTTC

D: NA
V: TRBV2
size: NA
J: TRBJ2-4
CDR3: CASSARNREGKNIQYF
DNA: TGTGCCAGCAGTGCCCGTAACAGGGAGGGCAAAAACATTCAGTACTTC

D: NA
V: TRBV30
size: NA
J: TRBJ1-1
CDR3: CAWSETMTGNTEAFF
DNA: TGTGCCTGGAGCGAGACAATGACAGGGAACACTGAAGCTTTCTTT

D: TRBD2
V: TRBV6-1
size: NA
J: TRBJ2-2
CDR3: CASSEFWTSSDTGELFF
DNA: TGTGCCAGCAGTGAATTCTGGACTAGCTCCGACACCGGGGAGCTGTTTTTT